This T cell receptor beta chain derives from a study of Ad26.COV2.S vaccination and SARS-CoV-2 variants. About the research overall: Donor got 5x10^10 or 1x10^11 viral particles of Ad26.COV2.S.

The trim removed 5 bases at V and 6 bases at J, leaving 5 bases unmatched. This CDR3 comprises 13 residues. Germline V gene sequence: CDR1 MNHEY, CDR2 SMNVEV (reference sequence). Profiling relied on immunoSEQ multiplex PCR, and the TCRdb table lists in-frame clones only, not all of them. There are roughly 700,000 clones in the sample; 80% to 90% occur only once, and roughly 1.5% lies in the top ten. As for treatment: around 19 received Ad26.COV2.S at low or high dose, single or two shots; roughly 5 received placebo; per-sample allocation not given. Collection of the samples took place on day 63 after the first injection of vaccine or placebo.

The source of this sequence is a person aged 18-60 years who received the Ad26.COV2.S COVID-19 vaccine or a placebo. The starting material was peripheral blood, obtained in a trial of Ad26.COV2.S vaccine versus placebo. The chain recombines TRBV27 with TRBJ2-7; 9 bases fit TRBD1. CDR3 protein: CASSPDRGFEQYF. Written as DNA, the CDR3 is TGTGCCAGCAGTCCAGACAGGGGGTTCGAGCAGTACTTC.